This TCR beta chain was sequenced for a study of blood T cell repertoires in COVID-19. This clone was found a few times. Profiling relied on immunoSEQ multiplex PCR, and the TCRdb table lists in-frame clones only, not all of them. The sample records over 120,000 clones, just under 80% being singletons. Source material: peripheral blood. This TCR derives from a woman aged 55-75 years with acute or convalescent COVID-19.

Written as DNA, the CDR3 is TGTGCCAGCAGCCAAGGGAGGGGCCTGACTGAAGCTTTCTTT. Amino acids: CASSQGRGLTEAFF. The chain carries TRBV3-1 (or the pseudogene TRBV3-2) and TRBJ1-1; the D gene is possibly TRBD1 (5 bases). The V end was cut by 1 base, the J end by 5 bases, with 11 bases between. Germline CDR1 and CDR2: LGHDT and YNNKEL (reference sequence). The CDR3 is 14 amino acids.